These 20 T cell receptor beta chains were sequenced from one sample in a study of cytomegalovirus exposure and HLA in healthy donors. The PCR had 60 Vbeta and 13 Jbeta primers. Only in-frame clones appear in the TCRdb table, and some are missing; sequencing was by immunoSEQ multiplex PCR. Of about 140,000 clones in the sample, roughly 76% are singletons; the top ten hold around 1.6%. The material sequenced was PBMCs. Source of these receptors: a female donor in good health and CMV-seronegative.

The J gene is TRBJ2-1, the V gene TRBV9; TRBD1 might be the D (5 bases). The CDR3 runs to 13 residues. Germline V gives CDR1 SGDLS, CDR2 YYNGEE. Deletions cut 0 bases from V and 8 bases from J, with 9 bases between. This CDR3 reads CASSVAWGDEQFF. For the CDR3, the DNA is TGTGCCAGCAGCGTAGCTTGGGGCGATGAGCAGTTCTTC.

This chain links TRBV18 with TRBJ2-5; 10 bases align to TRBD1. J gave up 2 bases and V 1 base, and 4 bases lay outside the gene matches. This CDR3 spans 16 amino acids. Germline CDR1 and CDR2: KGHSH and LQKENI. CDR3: CASSPRTGGYQETQYF. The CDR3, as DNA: TGTGCCAGCTCACCACGGACAGGGGGATATCAAGAGACCCAGTACTTC.

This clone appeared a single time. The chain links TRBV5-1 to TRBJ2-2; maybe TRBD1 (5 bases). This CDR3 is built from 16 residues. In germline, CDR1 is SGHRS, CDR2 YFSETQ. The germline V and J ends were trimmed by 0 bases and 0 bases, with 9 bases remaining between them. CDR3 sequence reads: CASSLAGQANTGELFF. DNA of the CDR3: TGCGCCAGCAGCTTGGCCGGACAAGCGAACACCGGGGAGCTGTTTTTT.

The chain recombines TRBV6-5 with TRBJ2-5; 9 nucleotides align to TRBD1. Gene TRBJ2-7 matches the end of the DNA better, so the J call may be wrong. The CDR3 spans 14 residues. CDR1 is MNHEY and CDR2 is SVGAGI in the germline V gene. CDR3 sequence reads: CASSYGGTGNEQYF. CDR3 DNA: TGTGCCAGCAGTTACGGAGGGACAGGGAACGAGCAGTACTTC.

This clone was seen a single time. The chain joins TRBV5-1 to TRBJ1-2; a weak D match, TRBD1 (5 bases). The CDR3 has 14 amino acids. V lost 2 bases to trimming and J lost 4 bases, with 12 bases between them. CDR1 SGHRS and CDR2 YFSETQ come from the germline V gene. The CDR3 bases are TGCGCCAGCAGCTTCGACAGATCAATCTATGGCTACACCTTC. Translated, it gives CASSFDRSIYGYTF.

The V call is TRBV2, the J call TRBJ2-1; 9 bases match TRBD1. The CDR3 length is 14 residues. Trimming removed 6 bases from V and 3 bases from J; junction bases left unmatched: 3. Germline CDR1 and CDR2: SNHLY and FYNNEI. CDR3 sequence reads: CASRPGQGYNEQFF. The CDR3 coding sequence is TGTGCCAGCAGACCGGGACAGGGCTACAATGAGCAGTTCTTC.

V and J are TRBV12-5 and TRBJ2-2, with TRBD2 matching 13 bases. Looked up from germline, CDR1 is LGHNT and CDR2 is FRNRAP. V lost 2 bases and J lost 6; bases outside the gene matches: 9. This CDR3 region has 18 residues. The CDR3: CASGLTGLAGEKAGELFF. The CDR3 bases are TGTGCTAGTGGTTTGACTGGACTAGCGGGAGAAAAGGCCGGGGAGCTGTTTTTT. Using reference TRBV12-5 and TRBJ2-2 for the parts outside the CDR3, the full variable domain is DARVTQTPRHKVTEMGQEVTMRCQPILGHNTVFWYRQTMMQGLELLAYFRNRAPLDDSGMPKDRFSAEMPDATLATLKIQPSEPRDSAVYFCASGLTGLAGEKAGELFFGEGSRLTVL.

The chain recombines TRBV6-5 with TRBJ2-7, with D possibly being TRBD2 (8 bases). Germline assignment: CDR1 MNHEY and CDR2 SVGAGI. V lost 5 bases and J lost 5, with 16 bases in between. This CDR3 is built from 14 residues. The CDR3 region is CASSGGRQGDEQYF. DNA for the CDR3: TGTGCCAGCAGTGGCGGGAGGCAGGGGGACGAGCAGTACTTC.

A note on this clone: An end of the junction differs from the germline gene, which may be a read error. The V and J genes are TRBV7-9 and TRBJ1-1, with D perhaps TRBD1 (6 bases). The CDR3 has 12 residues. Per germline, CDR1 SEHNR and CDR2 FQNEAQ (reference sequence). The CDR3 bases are TGTTCCAGCAGCCACGAAGGGGGAGGGGCTTTCTTT. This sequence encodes CSSSHEGGGAFF.

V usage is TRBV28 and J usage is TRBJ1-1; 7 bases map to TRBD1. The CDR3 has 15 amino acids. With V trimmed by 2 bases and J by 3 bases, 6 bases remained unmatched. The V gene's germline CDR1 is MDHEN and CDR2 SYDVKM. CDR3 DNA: TGTGCCAGCAGTTTAACGGGACAGCTGCACACTGAAGCTTTCTTT. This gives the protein CASSLTGQLHTEAFF. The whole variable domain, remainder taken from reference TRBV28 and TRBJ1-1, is DVKVTQSSRYLVKRTGEKVFLECVQDMDHENMFWYRQDPGLGLRLIYFSYDVKMKEKGDIPEGYSVSREKKERFSLILESASTNQTSMYLCASSLTGQLHTEAFFGQGTRLTVV.

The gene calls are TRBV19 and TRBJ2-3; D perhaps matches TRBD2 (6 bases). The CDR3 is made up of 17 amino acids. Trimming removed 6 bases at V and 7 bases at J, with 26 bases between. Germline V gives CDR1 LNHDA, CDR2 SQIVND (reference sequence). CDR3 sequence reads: CASSPRRGDLGRYTQYF. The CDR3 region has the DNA TGTGCCAGTAGCCCGCGTAGAGGGGACTTAGGACGATATACGCAGTATTTT.

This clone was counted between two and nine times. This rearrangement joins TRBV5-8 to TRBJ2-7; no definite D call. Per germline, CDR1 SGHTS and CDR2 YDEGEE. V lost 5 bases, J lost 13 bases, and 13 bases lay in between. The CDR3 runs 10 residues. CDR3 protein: CASSSPFVYF. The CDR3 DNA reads TGTGCCAGCAGTTCCCCCTTTGTCTACTTC.

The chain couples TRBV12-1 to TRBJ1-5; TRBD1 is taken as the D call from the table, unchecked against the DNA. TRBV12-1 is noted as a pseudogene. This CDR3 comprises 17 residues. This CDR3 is CASSAKGATASNQPQHF. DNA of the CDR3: TGTGCCAGCAGCGCCAAGGGGGCGACAGCGAGCAATCAGCCCCAGCATTTT.

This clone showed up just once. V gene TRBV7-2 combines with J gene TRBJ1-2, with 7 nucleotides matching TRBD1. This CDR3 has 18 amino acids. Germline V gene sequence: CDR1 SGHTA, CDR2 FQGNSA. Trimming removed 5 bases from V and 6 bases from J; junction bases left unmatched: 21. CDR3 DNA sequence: TGTGCCAGCAGCGCGTTGGAGGACAGGCTTCCCCCTCGACATGGCTACACCTTC. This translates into CASSALEDRLPPRHGYTF. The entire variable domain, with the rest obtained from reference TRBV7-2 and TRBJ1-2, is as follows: GAGVSQSPSNKVTEKGKDVELRCDPISGHTALYWYRQSLGQGLEFLIYFQGNSAPDKSGLPSDRFSAERTGGSVSTLTIQRTQQEDSAVYLCASSALEDRLPPRHGYTFGSGTRLTVV.

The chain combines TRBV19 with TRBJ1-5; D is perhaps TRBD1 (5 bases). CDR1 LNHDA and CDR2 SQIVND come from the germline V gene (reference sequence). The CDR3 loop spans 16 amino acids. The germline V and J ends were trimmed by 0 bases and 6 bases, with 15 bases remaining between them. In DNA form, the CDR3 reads TGTGCCAGTAGTATAGATCCGGGGGGGGTCGGTCAGCCCCAGCATTTT. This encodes CASSIDPGGVGQPQHF. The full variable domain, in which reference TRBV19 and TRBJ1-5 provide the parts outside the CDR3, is DGGITQSPKYLFRKEGQNVTLSCEQNLNHDAMYWYRQDPGQGLRLIYYSQIVNDFQKGDIAEGYSVSREKKESFPLTVTSAQKNPTAFYLCASSIDPGGVGQPQHFGDGTRLSIL.

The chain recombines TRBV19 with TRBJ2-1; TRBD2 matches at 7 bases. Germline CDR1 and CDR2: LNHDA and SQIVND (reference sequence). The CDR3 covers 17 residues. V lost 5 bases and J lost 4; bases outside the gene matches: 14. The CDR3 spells CASSPIDRGLPYNEQFF. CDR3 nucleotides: TGTGCCAGTAGTCCCATCGATCGGGGACTACCTTACAATGAGCAGTTCTTC.

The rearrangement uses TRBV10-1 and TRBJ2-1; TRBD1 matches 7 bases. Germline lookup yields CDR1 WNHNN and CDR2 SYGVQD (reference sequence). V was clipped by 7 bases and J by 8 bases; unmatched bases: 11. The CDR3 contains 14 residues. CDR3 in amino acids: CASNEGASGDEQFF. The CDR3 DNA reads TGCGCCAGCAACGAGGGGGCCTCCGGGGATGAGCAGTTCTTC.

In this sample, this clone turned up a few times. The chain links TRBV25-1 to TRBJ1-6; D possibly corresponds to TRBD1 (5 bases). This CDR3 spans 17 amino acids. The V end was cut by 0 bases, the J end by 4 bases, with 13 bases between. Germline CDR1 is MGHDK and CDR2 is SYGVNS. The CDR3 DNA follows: TGTGCCAGCAGTGAATATAGTCAGGGCGTTTATAATTCACCCCTCCACTTT. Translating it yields CASSEYSQGVYNSPLHF.

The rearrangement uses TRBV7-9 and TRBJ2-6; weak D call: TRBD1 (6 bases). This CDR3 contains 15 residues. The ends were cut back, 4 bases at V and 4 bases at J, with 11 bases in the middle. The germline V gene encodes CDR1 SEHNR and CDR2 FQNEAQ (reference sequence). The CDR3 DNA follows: TGTGCCAGCAGCTCCCCAGGGGCCGGGGCCAACGTCCTGACTTTC. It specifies CASSSPGAGANVLTF.

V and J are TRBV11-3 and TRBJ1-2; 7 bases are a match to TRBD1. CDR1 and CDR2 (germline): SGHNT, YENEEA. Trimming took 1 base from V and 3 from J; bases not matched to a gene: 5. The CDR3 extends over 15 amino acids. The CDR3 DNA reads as TGTGCCAGCAGCTTAGGAGGGGGCCCGTACTATGGCTACACCTTC. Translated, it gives CASSLGGGPYYGYTF.